The next 8 T cell receptor beta chains were all read from a single sample in a study of cytomegalovirus exposure and HLA in healthy donors. 13 Jbeta primers and 60 Vbeta primers were used for the PCR. The repertoire was sequenced with immunoSEQ multiplex PCR; TCRdb's copy has only in-frame clones and lacks some. The table shows about 82,000 clones, with around 77% occurring only once. Source material: PBMCs. Receptors originate from a man aged 50 to 60 in good health and CMV-seronegative.

The chain has TRBV7-2 and TRBJ2-5, with 11 nucleotides matching TRBD1. TRBJ2-7 explains the end of the DNA better; the J call may be wrong. The CDR3 is 14 residues long. Germline-derived CDR1 and CDR2 are SGHTA and FQGNSA. The DNA of the CDR3 is TGTGCCAGCACCCGGGACAGGGGGACCTACGAGCAGTACTTC. It translates to CASTRDRGTYEQYF.

This clone was seen a few times. The V gene is TRBV2, the J gene TRBJ2-1, with TRBD1 matching 7 bases. V was clipped by 8 bases and J by 8 bases; unmatched bases: 9. Germline V gene data show CDR1 as SNHLY and CDR2 as FYNNEI. CDR3 length: 13 residues. DNA for the CDR3: TGTGCCAGCGGGGGACAGTTCGGGGATGAGCAGTTCTTC. This gives the protein CASGGQFGDEQFF. Full variable domain (outside the CDR3, taken from reference TRBV2 and TRBJ2-1): EPEVTQTPSHQVTQMGQEVILRCVPISNHLYFYWYRQILGQKVEFLVSFYNNEISEKSEIFDDQFSVERPDGSNFTLKIRSTKLEDSAMYFCASGGQFGDEQFFGPGTRLTVL.

This clone has only a few counts. The chain links TRBV10-3 to TRBJ2-3, with 13 bases matching TRBD2. The length of the CDR3 is 15 residues. Trimming took 8 bases from V and 6 from J; bases not matched to a gene: 8. Germline CDR1 and CDR2: ENHRY and SYGVKD. The CDR3 is CAIAGLAGTRDTQYF. For the CDR3, the DNA is TGTGCCATCGCGGGACTAGCGGGGACACGGGATACGCAGTATTTT.

The genes are TRBV27 and TRBJ2-5; maybe TRBD2 (6 bases). The CDR3 is made up of 16 amino acids. Germline-derived CDR1 and CDR2 are MNHEY and SMNVEV (reference sequence). V dropped 5 bases and J dropped 7 bases, with 23 bases sitting between them. CDR3 region: CASSDSGSPPVGTQYF. As DNA, the CDR3 is TGTGCCAGCAGTGACTCCGGGAGCCCGCCGGTTGGGACCCAGTACTTC.

This clone has just a few counts. This sequence joins TRBV27 and TRBJ2-2; a weak D match, TRBD2 (5 bases). Trimming stripped 7 bases from V and 2 bases from J, with 14 bases between. This CDR3 spans 15 amino acids. CDR1 MNHEY and CDR2 SMNVEV come from the germline V gene (reference sequence). CDR3 in DNA: TGTGCCAGCACCCAACCCGAGGGTAACACCGGGGAGCTGTTTTTT. Translation gives CASTQPEGNTGELFF.

This clone is a singleton in its sample. The V call is TRBV2, the J call TRBJ2-1; 8 nucleotides agree with TRBD1. CDR1 and CDR2 (germline): SNHLY, FYNNEI. The ends lost 1 base at V and 7 bases at J; junction bases unmatched: 9. CDR3 size: 16 residues. This chain's CDR3 is CASSEGPTGGRNEQFF. Here the CDR3 DNA reads TGTGCCAGCAGTGAAGGCCCCACAGGGGGTAGAAATGAGCAGTTCTTC.

The V and J genes are TRBV2 and TRBJ2-2; D unresolved. The CDR3 loop spans 15 amino acids. Germline values: CDR1 SNHLY, CDR2 FYNNEI. The V end was cut by 2 bases, the J end by 8 bases, with 15 bases between. This CDR3 is CASSERGLSFGELFF. The DNA for the CDR3 is TGTGCCAGCAGTGAACGCGGCTTGTCCTTTGGGGAGCTGTTTTTT.

The genes are TRBV2 and TRBJ1-3; 9 nucleotides align to TRBD1. CDR3 size: 14 residues. The V gene's germline CDR1 is SNHLY and CDR2 FYNNEI. V lost 7 bases to trimming and J lost 3 bases; unmatched junction nucleotides: 4. The CDR3 DNA follows: TGTGCCAGCAATAACAGGGGGCTTGGAAACACCATATATTTT. This translates into CASNNRGLGNTIYF.